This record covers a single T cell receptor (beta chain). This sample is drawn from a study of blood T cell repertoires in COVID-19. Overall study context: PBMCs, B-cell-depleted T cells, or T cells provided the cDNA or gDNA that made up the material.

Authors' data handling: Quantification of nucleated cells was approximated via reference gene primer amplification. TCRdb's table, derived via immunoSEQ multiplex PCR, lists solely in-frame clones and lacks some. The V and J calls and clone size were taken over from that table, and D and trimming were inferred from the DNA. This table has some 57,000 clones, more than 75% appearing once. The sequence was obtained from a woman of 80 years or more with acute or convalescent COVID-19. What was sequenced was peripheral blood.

The CDR3 protein is CASSGSGTQDEQFF. The CDR3 region has the DNA TGTGCCAGCAGCGGTAGCGGGACTCAGGATGAGCAGTTCTTC. The V and J genes are TRBV25-1 and TRBJ2-1; the match to TRBD2 covers 8 bases. The germline CDR1 and CDR2 sequences are MGHDK and SYGVNS. V shed 6 bases, J shed 8 bases, and the junction held 9 bases outside the gene matches. This CDR3 has 14 residues.